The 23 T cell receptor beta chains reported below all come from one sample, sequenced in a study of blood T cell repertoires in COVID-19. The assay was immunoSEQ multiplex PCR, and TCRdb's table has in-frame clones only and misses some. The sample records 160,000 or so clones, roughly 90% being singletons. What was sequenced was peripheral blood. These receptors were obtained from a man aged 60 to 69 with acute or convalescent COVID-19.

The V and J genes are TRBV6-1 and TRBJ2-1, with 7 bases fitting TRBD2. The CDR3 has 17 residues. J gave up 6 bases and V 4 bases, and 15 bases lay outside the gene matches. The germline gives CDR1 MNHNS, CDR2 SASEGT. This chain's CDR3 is CASSALPGLQLSNEQFF. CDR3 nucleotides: TGTGCCAGCAGTGCACTTCCGGGACTACAATTGAGCAATGAGCAGTTCTTC.

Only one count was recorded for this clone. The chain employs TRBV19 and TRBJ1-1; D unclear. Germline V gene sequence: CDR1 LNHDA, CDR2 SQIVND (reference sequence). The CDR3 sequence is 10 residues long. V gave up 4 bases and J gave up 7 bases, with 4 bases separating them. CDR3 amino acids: CASSKSEAFF. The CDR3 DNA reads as TGTGCCAGTAGTAAGAGTGAAGCTTTCTTT.

CDR3 residues: CASSLGGRRSSNQPQHF. The CDR3 DNA reads TGTGCCAGCAGCTTGGGGGGGCGACGGTCTAGCAATCAGCCCCAGCATTTT. The chain carries TRBV5-4 and TRBJ1-5, with D possibly TRBD1 on 6 matching bases. The germline gives CDR1 SGHNT, CDR2 YYREEE (reference sequence). Between the trimmed V and J ends, which lost 0 bases and 0 bases, there was a span of 13 bases. This CDR3 is 17 amino acids long.

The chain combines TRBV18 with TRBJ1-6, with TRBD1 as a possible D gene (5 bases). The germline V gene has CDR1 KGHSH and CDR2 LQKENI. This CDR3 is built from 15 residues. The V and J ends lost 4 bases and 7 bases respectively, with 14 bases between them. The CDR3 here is CASSRRVKENSPLHF. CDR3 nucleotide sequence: TGTGCCAGCTCACGCAGGGTAAAGGAGAATTCACCCCTCCACTTT. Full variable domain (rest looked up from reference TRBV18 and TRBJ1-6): NAGVMQNPRHLVRRRGQEARLRCSPMKGHSHVYWYRQLPEEGLKFMVYLQKENIIDESGMPKERFSAEFPKEGPSILRIQQVVRGDSAAYFCASSRRVKENSPLHFGNGTRLTVT.

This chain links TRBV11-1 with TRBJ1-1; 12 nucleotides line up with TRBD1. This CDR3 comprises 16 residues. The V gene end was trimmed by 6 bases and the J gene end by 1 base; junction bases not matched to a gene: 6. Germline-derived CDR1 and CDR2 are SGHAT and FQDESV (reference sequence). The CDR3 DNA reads TGTGCCAGCAGGCCGGGACAGGGGGCGGCGAACACTGAAGCTTTCTTT. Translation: CASRPGQGAANTEAFF.

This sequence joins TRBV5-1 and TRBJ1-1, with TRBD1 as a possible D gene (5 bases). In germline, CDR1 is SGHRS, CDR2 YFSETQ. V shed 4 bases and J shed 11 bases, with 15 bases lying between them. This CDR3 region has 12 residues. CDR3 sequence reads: CASSVASEGAFF. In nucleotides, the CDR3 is TGCGCCAGCAGCGTCGCATCGGAGGGGGCTTTCTTT.

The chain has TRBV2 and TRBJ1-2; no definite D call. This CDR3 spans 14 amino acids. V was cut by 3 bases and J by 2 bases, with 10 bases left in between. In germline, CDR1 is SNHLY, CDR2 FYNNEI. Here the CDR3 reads CASSEESVNYGYTF. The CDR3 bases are TGTGCCAGCAGTGAGGAGTCAGTGAACTATGGCTACACCTTC.

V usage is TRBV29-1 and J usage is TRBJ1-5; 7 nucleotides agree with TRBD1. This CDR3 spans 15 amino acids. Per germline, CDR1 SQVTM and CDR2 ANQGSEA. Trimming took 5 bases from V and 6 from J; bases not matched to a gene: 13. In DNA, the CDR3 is TGCAGCGTTAGGGGGTCAACAGGGGCAGGTCAGCCCCAGCATTTT. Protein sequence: CSVRGSTGAGQPQHF.

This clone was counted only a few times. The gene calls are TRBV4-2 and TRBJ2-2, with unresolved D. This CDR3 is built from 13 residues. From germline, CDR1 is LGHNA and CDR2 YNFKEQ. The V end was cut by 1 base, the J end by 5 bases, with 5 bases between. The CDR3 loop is CASSQVITGELFF. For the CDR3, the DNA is TGTGCCAGCAGCCAAGTTATAACCGGGGAGCTGTTTTTT.

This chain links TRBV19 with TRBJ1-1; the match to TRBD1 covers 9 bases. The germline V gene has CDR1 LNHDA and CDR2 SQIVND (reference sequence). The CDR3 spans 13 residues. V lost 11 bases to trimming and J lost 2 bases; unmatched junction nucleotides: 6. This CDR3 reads CAVQQGANTEAFF. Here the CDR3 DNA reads TGTGCCGTTCAACAGGGGGCAAACACTGAAGCTTTCTTT.

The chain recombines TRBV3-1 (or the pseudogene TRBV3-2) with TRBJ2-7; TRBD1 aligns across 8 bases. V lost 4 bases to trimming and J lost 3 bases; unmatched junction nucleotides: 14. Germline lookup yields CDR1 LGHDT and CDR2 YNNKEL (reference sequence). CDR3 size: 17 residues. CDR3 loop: CASSPDRVNEQYYEQYF. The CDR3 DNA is TGTGCCAGCAGCCCGGACAGGGTAAACGAGCAATACTACGAGCAGTACTTC.

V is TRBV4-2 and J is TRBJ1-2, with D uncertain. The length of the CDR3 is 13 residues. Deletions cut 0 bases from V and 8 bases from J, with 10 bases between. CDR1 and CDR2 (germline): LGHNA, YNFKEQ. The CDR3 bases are TGTGCCAGCAGCCAAGATAGCAGTACGGGCTACACCTTC. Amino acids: CASSQDSSTGYTF.

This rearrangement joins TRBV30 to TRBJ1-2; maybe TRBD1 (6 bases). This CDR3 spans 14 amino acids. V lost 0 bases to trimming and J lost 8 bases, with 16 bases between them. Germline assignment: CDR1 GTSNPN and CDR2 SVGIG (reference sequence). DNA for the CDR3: TGTGCCTGGAGTGTAAGATCAGGGGTTAAGGGCTACACCTTC. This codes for CAWSVRSGVKGYTF. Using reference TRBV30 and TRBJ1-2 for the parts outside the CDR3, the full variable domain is SQTIHQWPATLVQPVGSPLSLECTVEGTSNPNLYWYRQAAGRGLQLLFYSVGIGQISSEVPQNLSASRPQDRQFILSSKKLLLSDSGFYLCAWSVRSGVKGYTFGSGTRLTVV.

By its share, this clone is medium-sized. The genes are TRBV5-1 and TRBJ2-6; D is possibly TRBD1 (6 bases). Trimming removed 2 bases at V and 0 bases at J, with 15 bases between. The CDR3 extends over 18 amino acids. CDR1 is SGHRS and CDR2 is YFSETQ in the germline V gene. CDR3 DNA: TGCGCCAGCAGCTTCTCTACAGGGAGCCCCTCTGGGGCCAACGTCCTGACTTTC. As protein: CASSFSTGSPSGANVLTF.

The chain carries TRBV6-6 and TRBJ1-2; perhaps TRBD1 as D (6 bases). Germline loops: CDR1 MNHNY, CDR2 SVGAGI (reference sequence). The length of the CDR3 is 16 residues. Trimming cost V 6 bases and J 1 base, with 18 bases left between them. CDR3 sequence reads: CASSRPGQLINYGYTF. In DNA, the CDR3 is TGTGCCAGCAGCCGCCCCGGACAGCTAATTAACTATGGCTACACCTTC.

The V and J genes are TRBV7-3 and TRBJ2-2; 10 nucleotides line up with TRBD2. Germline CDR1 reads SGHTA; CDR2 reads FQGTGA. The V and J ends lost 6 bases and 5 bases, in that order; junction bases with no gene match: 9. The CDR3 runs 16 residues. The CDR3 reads CASSPQRGGKTGELFF. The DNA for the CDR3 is TGTGCCAGCAGTCCCCAGCGGGGGGGGAAAACCGGGGAGCTGTTTTTT.

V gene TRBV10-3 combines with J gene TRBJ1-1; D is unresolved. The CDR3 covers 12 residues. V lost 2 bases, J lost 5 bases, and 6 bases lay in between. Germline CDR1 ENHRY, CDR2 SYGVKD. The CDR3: CAISERVTEAFF. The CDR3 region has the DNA TGTGCCATCAGTGAGCGGGTGACTGAAGCTTTCTTT.

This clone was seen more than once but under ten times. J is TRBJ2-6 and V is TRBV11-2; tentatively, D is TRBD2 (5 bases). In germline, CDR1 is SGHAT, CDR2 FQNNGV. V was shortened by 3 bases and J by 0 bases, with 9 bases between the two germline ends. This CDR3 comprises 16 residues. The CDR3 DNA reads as TGTGCCAGCAGCTTGGACTTAAGCTCTGGGGCCAACGTCCTGACTTTC. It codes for CASSLDLSSGANVLTF.

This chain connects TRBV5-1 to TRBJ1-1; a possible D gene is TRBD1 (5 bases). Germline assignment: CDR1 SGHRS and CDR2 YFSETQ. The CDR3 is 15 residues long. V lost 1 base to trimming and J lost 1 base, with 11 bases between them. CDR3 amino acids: CASSLTGLGNTEAFF. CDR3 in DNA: TGCGCCAGCAGCTTGACAGGATTGGGGAACACTGAAGCTTTCTTT.

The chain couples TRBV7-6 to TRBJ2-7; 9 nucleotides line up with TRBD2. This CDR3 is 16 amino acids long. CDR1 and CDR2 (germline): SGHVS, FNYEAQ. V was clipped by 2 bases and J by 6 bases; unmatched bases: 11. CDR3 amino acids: CASSLTLAGDLGEQYF. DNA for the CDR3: TGTGCCAGCAGCTTAACACTAGCGGGTGACCTTGGCGAGCAGTACTTC.

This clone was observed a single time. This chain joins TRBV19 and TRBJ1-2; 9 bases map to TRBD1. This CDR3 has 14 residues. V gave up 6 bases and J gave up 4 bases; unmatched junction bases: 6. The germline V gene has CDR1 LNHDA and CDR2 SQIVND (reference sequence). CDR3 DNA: TGTGCCAGTAGGGACAGGGGACTCCCCTATGGCTACACCTTC. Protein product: CASRDRGLPYGYTF.

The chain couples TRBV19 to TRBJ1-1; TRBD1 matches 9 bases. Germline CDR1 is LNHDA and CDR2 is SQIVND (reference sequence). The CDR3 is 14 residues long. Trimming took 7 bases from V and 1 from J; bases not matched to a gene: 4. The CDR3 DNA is TGTGCCAGTACCCAGGACAGGGGGAACACTGAAGCTTTCTTT. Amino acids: CASTQDRGNTEAFF. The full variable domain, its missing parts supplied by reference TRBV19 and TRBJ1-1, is DGGITQSPKYLFRKEGQNVTLSCEQNLNHDAMYWYRQDPGQGLRLIYYSQIVNDFQKGDIAEGYSVSREKKESFPLTVTSAQKNPTAFYLCASTQDRGNTEAFFGQGTRLTVV.

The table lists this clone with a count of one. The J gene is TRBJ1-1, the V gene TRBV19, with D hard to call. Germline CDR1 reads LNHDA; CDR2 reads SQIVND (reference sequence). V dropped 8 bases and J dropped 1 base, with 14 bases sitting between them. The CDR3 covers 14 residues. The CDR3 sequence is CASYELGGNTEAFF. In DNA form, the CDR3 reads TGTGCCAGTTACGAATTAGGAGGGAACACTGAAGCTTTCTTT.